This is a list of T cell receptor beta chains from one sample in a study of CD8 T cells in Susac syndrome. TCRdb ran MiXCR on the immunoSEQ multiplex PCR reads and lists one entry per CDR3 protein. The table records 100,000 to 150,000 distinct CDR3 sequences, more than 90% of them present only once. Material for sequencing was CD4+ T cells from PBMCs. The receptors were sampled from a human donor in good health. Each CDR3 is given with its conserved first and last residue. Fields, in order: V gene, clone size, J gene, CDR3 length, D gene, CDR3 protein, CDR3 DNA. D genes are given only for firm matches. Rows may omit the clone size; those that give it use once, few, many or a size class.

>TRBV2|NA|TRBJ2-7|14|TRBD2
CASLTGLAGVEQYF
TGTGCCAGCCTCACCGGGCTAGCGGGAGTGGAGCAGTACTTC
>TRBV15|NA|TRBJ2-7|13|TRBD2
CATSPRTSYEQYF
TGTGCCACCAGCCCCCGGACTAGCTACGAGCAGTACTTC
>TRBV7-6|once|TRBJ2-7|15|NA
CASSGRAGSSYEQYF
TGTGCCAGCAGCGGACGGGCAGGGAGCTCCTACGAGCAGTACTTC
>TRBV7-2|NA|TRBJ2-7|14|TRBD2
CASSLGGTIYEQYF
TGTGCCAGCAGCTTAGGGGGGACTATCTACGAGCAGTACTTC
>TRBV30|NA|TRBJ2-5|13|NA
CASTLGGTETQYF
TGTGCCTCGACCCTGGGCGGGACGGAGACCCAGTACTTC
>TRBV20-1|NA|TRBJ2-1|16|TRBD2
CSARELAGGVFYEQFF
TGCAGTGCTAGAGAGCTAGCGGGAGGAGTTTTCTATGAGCAGTTCTTC
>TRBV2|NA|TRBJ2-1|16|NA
CASGGIYGQRYNEQFF
TGTGCCAGCGGGGGGATCTATGGACAGCGATACAATGAGCAGTTCTTC
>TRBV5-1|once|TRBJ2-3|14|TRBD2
CASSGTSLTDTQYF
TGCGCCAGCAGCGGGACTAGCTTGACAGATACGCAGTATTTT
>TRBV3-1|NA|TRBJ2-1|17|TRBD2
CASSQDPREGLDNEQFF
TGTGCCAGCAGCCAAGATCCGCGGGAGGGCCTCGACAATGAGCAGTTCTTC
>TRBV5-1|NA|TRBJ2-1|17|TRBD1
CASSHGQGGGRRFEQFF
TGCGCCAGCAGCCACGGACAGGGGGGCGGCCGACGATTTGAGCAGTTCTTC
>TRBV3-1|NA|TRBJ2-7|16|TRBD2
CASSQDRLAGAYEQYF
TGTGCCAGCAGCCAAGATAGGCTAGCGGGGGCCTACGAGCAGTACTTC
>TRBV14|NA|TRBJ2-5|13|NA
CASSQDRSETQYF
TGTGCCAGCAGCCAAGACCGGTCGGAGACCCAGTACTTC
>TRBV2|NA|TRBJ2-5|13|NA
CASSRAIQETQYF
TGTGCCAGCAGCCGGGCCATCCAAGAGACCCAGTACTTC
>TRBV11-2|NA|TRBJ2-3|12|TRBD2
CASSFGTSMQYF
TGTGCCAGCAGCTTTGGGACTAGCATGCAGTATTTT
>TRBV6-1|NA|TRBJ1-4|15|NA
CASTLQDRLNEKLFF
TGTGCCAGCACCCTCCAAGACAGGCTTAATGAAAAACTGTTTTTT
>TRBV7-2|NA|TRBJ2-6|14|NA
CASNFNSGANVLTF
TGTGCCAGCAACTTCAACTCTGGGGCCAACGTCCTGACTTTC
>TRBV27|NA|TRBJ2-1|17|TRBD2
CASQGNPSLAAYNEQFF
TGTGCCAGCCAAGGAAACCCAAGCCTAGCGGCCTACAATGAGCAGTTCTTC
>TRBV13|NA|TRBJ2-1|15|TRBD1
CASSLKTGPYNEQFF
TGTGCCAGCAGCTTAAAGACAGGGCCGTACAATGAGCAGTTCTTC
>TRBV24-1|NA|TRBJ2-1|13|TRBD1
CASAAGGNNEQFF
TGTGCGTCGGCGGCAGGGGGTAACAATGAGCAGTTCTTC
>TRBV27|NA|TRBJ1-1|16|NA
CASSALDMGGGTEAFF
TGTGCCAGCAGTGCCCTTGACATGGGGGGCGGGACTGAAGCTTTCTTT
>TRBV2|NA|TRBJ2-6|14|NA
CASSEVGTPSVLTF
TGTGCCAGCAGTGAAGTCGGGACACCTAGCGTCCTGACTTTC
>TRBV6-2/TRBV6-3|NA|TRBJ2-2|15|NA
CASSYSNRQTGELFF
TGTGCCAGCAGTTACTCGAACCGACAAACCGGGGAGCTGTTTTTT
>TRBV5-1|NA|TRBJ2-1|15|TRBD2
CASSLAGGGRGEQFF
TGCGCCAGCAGCTTGGCCGGGGGCGGGAGGGGCGAGCAGTTCTTC
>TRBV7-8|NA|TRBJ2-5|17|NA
CASRRATGTSAVETQYF
TGTGCCAGCAGGCGTGCGACCGGGACCTCCGCGGTGGAGACCCAGTACTTC
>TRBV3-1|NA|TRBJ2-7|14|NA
CASSLDASSYEQYF
TGTGCCAGCAGCCTCGACGCTAGCTCCTACGAGCAGTACTTC
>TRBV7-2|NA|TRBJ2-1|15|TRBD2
CASRSGLAMINEQFF
TGTGCCAGCAGGTCGGGACTAGCAATGATCAATGAGCAGTTCTTC
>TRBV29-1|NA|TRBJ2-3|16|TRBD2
CSVELLAGPRGDTQYF
TGCAGCGTTGAATTGTTAGCGGGGCCCCGGGGAGATACGCAGTATTTT
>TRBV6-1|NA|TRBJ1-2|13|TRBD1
CASSGTVENGYTF
TGTGCCAGCAGCGGGACAGTAGAAAACGGCTACACCTTC
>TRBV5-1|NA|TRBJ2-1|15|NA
CASSLGQDRGQAPFF
TGCGCCAGCAGCTTGGGGCAGGACAGAGGCCAAGCTCCGTTCTTC
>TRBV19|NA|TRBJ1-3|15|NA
CASSTGATSGNTIYF
TGTGCCAGTAGTACTGGGGCCACCTCTGGAAACACCATATATTTT
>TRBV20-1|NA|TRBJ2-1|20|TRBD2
CSARDPRPKATSGIYNEQFF
TGCAGTGCTAGAGATCCGAGGCCTAAGGCGACTAGCGGGATCTACAATGAGCAGTTCTTC
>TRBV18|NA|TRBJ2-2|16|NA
CASSPRTQANTGELFF
TGTGCCAGCTCACCACGGACTCAGGCGAACACCGGGGAGCTGTTTTTT
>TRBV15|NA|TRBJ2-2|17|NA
CATSSLGGAYSTGELFF
TGTGCCACCAGCTCCCTGGGGGGAGCATACAGCACCGGGGAGCTGTTTTTT
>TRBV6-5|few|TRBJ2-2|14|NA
CASKGQGRTGELFF
TGTGCCAGCAAAGGGCAGGGGCGCACCGGGGAGCTGTTTTTT
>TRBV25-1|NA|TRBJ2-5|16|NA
CASSEYGYQGEETQYF
TGTGCCAGCAGTGAATACGGTTACCAGGGAGAAGAGACCCAGTACTTC
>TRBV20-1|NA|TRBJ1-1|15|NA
CSARNPGRVNTEAFF
TGCAGTGCTAGAAACCCTGGGAGAGTTAACACTGAAGCTTTCTTT
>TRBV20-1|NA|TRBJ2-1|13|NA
CSASKDSYNEQFF
TGCAGTGCTAGCAAGGACTCTTACAATGAGCAGTTCTTC
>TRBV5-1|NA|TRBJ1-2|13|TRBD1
CASSTGTGDGYTF
TGCGCCAGCAGCACCGGGACAGGGGATGGCTACACCTTC
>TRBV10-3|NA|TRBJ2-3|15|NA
CAISDPANSTDTQYF
TGTGCCATCAGTGATCCCGCGAACTCCACAGATACGCAGTATTTT
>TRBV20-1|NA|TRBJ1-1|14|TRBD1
CSAVPGTVNTEAFF
TGCAGTGCAGTCCCCGGGACAGTAAACACTGAAGCTTTCTTT